The rows below give T cell receptor beta chains drawn from one sample of a study of cytomegalovirus exposure and HLA in healthy donors. Generated by immunoSEQ multiplex PCR, the TCRdb table keeps only in-frame clones and is missing some. The table shows 150,000 to 160,000 clones, with 82% occurring only once. Material: PBMCs. These receptors originate from a woman between 50 and 59 years old in good health and CMV-seropositive. Both conserved end residues are part of each CDR3. A D gene is named only where the DNA matches it firmly. Size values are once, few and many counts, or a class for expanded clones, and some rows have none.

TRBV6-5	-	-	TRBJ1-2	CASSEGGDGYTF	TGTGCCAGCAGTGAAGGGGGAGACGGCTACACCTTC
TRBV2	-	-	TRBJ2-3	CASRRVSDTDTQYF	TGTGCCAGCAGGCGGGTCTCAGACACAGATACGCAGTATTTT
TRBV27	TRBD1	once	TRBJ1-2	CASSSPDRGVWGYTF	TGTGCCAGCAGTTCCCCGGACAGGGGCGTTTGGGGCTACACCTTC
TRBV6-1	-	-	TRBJ1-3	CASNSAGQGGNTIYF	TGTGCCAGCAACTCAGCTGGTCAGGGTGGAAACACCATATATTTT
TRBV6-6	-	-	TRBJ1-2	CASSTGFFHYTF	TGTGCCAGCAGTACAGGGTTCTTTCACTACACCTTC
TRBV30	-	-	TRBJ2-7	CAWSVRAYEQYF	TGTGCCTGGAGTGTAAGAGCTTACGAGCAGTACTTC
TRBV27	-	-	TRBJ1-6	CASSFSNSPLHF	TGTGCCAGCAGTTTCTCGAATTCACCCCTCCACTTT
TRBV7-9	TRBD2	-	TRBJ2-7	CASSFGGVSEQYF	TGTGCCAGCAGCTTCGGGGGGGTATCCGAGCAGTACTTC
TRBV4-2	-	-	TRBJ1-4	CASSQAPGEKLFF	TGTGCCAGCAGCCAAGCCCCGGGGGAAAAACTGTTTTTT
TRBV5-1	-	-	TRBJ2-7	CASSLDGRITDYEQYF	TGCGCCAGCAGCTTGGACGGGAGAATAACGGACTACGAGCAGTACTTC
TRBV29-1	-	-	TRBJ1-1	CSVEVSRNTEAFF	TGCAGCGTTGAAGTATCCAGGAACACTGAAGCTTTCTTT
TRBV7-9	TRBD1	-	TRBJ2-3	CASSPRTGGITDTQYF	TGTGCCAGCAGCCCGAGGACAGGGGGCATCACAGATACGCAGTATTTT
TRBV6-1	TRBD2	-	TRBJ2-7	CASTRGLADSYEQYF	TGTGCCAGCACCCGGGGACTAGCGGACTCCTACGAGCAGTACTTC
TRBV29-1	TRBD1	-	TRBJ2-2	CSAGTGGTGELFF	TGCAGCGCTGGGACAGGGGGCACCGGGGAGCTGTTTTTT
TRBV27	TRBD1	-	TRBJ1-6	CASSSRQGVAPLHF	TGTGCCAGCAGTTCACGACAGGGTGTGGCACCCCTCCACTTT
TRBV11-1	TRBD2	-	TRBJ2-1	CASSRRGAGNEQFF	TGTGCCAGCAGCCGGCGGGGGGCTGGTAATGAGCAGTTCTTC
TRBV7-8	-	-	TRBJ2-1	CASSLVGGVDEQFF	TGTGCCAGCAGCTTAGTCGGCGGGGTGGATGAGCAGTTCTTC
TRBV6-5	TRBD2	-	TRBJ2-5	CASRSLAGSAETQYF	TGTGCCAGCAGAAGCTTAGCGGGGTCGGCGGAGACCCAGTACTTC
TRBV4-3	-	-	TRBJ2-7	CASSQDLGDRNEQYF	TGCGCCAGCAGCCAAGATCTGGGTGACAGGAACGAGCAGTACTTC
TRBV2	TRBD2	-	TRBJ2-5	CASTRTSGVETQYF	TGTGCCAGCACCCGGACTAGCGGGGTCGAGACCCAGTACTTC
TRBV5-1	TRBD1	-	TRBJ1-1	CASSAGTGHTTFF	TGCGCCAGCAGCGCCGGGACAGGGCATACAACTTTCTTT
TRBV11-2	TRBD1	-	TRBJ2-7	CASAVTGGISYEQYF	TGTGCCAGCGCCGTTACAGGGGGGATATCCTACGAGCAGTACTTC
TRBV7-8	TRBD1	-	TRBJ1-1	CASSVGTVNTEAFF	TGTGCCAGCAGCGTAGGGACAGTGAACACTGAAGCTTTCTTT
TRBV19	TRBD1	-	TRBJ2-7	CASSIAGTELYEQYF	TGTGCCAGTAGTATAGCAGGGACAGAGCTCTACGAGCAGTACTTC